This is a list of T cell receptor beta chains from one sample in a study of cytomegalovirus exposure and HLA in healthy donors. Clones were sequenced by immunoSEQ multiplex PCR, and TCRdb holds only the in-frame ones, with some missing. The table records about 160,000 clones, roughly two thirds of them present only once. The sample taken for sequencing was PBMCs. These receptors were taken from a woman under 40 in good health and CMV-seronegative. Each CDR3 is given with its conserved first and last residue. The order of the fields is J gene, V gene, clone size, D gene, CDR3 protein, CDR3 DNA. A D gene is named only where the DNA matches it firmly. Clone sizes are given selectively: once, few, many, or a class where the clone is expanded.

TRBJ1-3	TRBV19	.	.	CASSRASSGNTIYF	TGTGCCAGTAGTAGGGCCTCCTCTGGAAACACCATATATTTT
TRBJ2-5	TRBV10-3	once	TRBD1	CAISESLDRGETQYF	TGTGCCATCAGTGAGTCTTTGGACAGGGGGGAGACCCAGTACTTC
TRBJ2-5	TRBV30	few	TRBD2	CAWSAWLAGLQETQYF	TGTGCCTGGAGTGCTTGGCTAGCGGGCCTTCAAGAGACCCAGTACTTC
TRBJ2-2	TRBV29-1	few	TRBD2	CSVSPTSGANTGELFF	TGCAGCGTTTCTCCGACTAGCGGGGCGAACACCGGGGAGCTGTTTTTT
TRBJ2-5	TRBV2	.	TRBD1	CASSGGTGLETQYF	TGTGCCAGCAGTGGAGGGACAGGGCTAGAGACCCAGTACTTC
TRBJ1-4	TRBV4-2	.	.	CASSSPLYRVVTEKLFF	TGTGCCAGCAGCTCACCCCTATACAGGGTTGTTACGGAAAAACTGTTTTTT
TRBJ1-4	TRBV5-5	few	.	CASSFDSGEKLFF	TGTGCCAGCAGCTTCGATTCGGGAGAAAAACTGTTTTTT
TRBJ1-1	TRBV5-1	.	.	CASSSNRNSNSEAFF	TGCGCCAGCAGCTCGAACAGGAATTCCAACTCTGAAGCTTTCTTT
TRBJ2-7	TRBV5-6	.	.	CASRLRGNSYEQYF	TGTGCCAGCAGATTAAGAGGGAACTCCTACGAGCAGTACTTC
TRBJ1-1	TRBV2	once	TRBD1	CASSISRDRGVTEAFF	TGTGCCAGCAGCATTTCCCGGGACAGGGGAGTCACTGAAGCTTTCTTT
TRBJ2-1	TRBV11-3	.	.	CASSRLLVPYNEQFF	TGTGCCAGCAGCCGCCTATTAGTTCCCTACAATGAGCAGTTCTTC
TRBJ1-2	TRBV7-3	.	TRBD1	CASSSGTGNYGYTF	TGTGCCAGCAGCTCGGGGACAGGGAACTATGGCTACACCTTC
TRBJ2-5	TRBV6-4	.	.	CVSSDQPGETQYF	TGTGTCAGCAGTGACCAGCCAGGGGAGACCCAGTACTTC
TRBJ2-1	TRBV4-3	.	.	CASSQDLASSYNEQFF	TGCGCCAGCAGCCAAGATTTGGCATCTTCCTACAATGAGCAGTTCTTC
TRBJ2-1	TRBV7-2	.	TRBD2	CASSSPAGGNYNEQFF	TGTGCCAGCAGCTCACCAGCGGGAGGTAACTACAATGAGCAGTTCTTC
TRBJ2-3	TRBV7-9	.	TRBD1	CASSEDRLRRTDTQYF	TGTGCCAGCAGCGAGGACAGGCTCCGTCGCACAGATACGCAGTATTTT
TRBJ2-7	TRBV5-1	few	TRBD1	CASSQGQGVDF	TGCGCCAGCAGCCAAGGACAGGGGGTCGACTTC
TRBJ1-5	TRBV15	.	.	CATSTPGDDNQPQHF	TGTGCCACCAGCACCCCGGGGGACGACAATCAGCCCCAGCATTTT
TRBJ2-3	TRBV27	.	TRBD1	CASSRDREWNTQYF	TGTGCCAGCAGCCGGGACAGGGAATGGAATACGCAGTATTTT
TRBJ2-2	TRBV19	.	TRBD2	CASSLGLANSGELFF	TGTGCCAGTAGTTTGGGACTAGCGAACTCCGGGGAGCTGTTTTTT
TRBJ2-5	TRBV2	once	.	CASSAGTPGETQYF	TGTGCCAGCAGTGCCGGGACACCTGGGGAGACCCAGTACTTC
TRBJ1-1	TRBV2	few	.	CASSDGRGMNTEAFF	TGTGCCAGCAGTGACGGCCGCGGGATGAACACTGAAGCTTTCTTT
TRBJ2-5	TRBV11-2	.	TRBD2	CASSAQTSGETQYF	TGTGCCAGCAGCGCCCAGACTAGCGGAGAGACCCAGTACTTC
TRBJ1-1	TRBV5-1	.	.	CASNAGQWGSYTEAFF	TGCGCCAGCAACGCAGGGCAATGGGGTAGTTACACTGAAGCTTTCTTT
TRBJ1-4	TRBV9	few	.	CASSVLGGDFGEKLFF	TGTGCCAGCAGCGTGCTTGGTGGGGACTTCGGTGAAAAACTGTTTTTT
TRBJ2-5	TRBV4-3	few	TRBD1	CASSRDRGRETQYF	TGCGCCAGCAGCCGAGACAGGGGGAGAGAGACCCAGTACTTC
TRBJ2-3	TRBV18	few	.	CASSPPSFTDTQYF	TGTGCCAGCTCACCACCGTCCTTTACAGATACGCAGTATTTT
TRBJ1-1	TRBV28	.	.	CASSFSAARYTEAFF	TGTGCCAGCAGTTTTAGTGCAGCTAGGTATACTGAAGCTTTCTTT
TRBJ1-5	TRBV15	.	TRBD1	CATSRDGTANQPQHF	TGTGCCACCAGCAGAGATGGGACAGCCAATCAGCCCCAGCATTTT
TRBJ2-2	TRBV6-6	.	.	CASSGTNTGELFF	TGTGCCAGCTCAGGGACGAACACCGGGGAGCTGTTTTTT
TRBJ2-1	TRBV7-2	.	.	CASSWTSSSYNEQFF	TGTGCCAGCAGCTGGACTTCGAGCTCCTACAATGAGCAGTTCTTC
TRBJ2-1	TRBV5-4	few	.	CASSFPSDEQFF	TGTGCCAGCAGCTTCCCTTCAGATGAGCAGTTCTTC
TRBJ2-7	TRBV27	.	.	CASSLFGSTSYEQYF	TGTGCCAGCAGTTTATTCGGGTCGACGTCCTACGAGCAGTACTTC
TRBJ2-1	TRBV2	.	.	CASSERGGYEQFF	TGTGCCAGCAGTGAGAGAGGAGGTTATGAGCAGTTCTTC
TRBJ2-7	TRBV7-8	.	TRBD2	CASSLELAGTYEQYF	TGTGCCAGCAGCTTAGAACTAGCGGGGACCTACGAGCAGTACTTC
TRBJ1-2	TRBV29-1	few	.	CSVGGGRNYGYTF	TGCAGCGTTGGGGGAGGAAGGAACTATGGCTACACCTTC
TRBJ1-1	TRBV4-3	.	.	CASSQGRGFTEAFF	TGCGCCAGCAGCCAAGGAAGAGGATTCACTGAAGCTTTCTTT
TRBJ2-4	TRBV27	.	.	CASSLREGGQRNIQYF	TGTGCCAGCAGTTTACGGGAGGGGGGACAGCGAAACATTCAGTACTTC